These 12 T cell receptor beta chains originate from one sample sequenced in a study of blood T cell repertoires in COVID-19. Using immunoSEQ multiplex PCR, the repertoire was profiled, and TCRdb retains in-frame clones only, with some absent. Of 85,000 to 100,000 clones listed, 86% are singletons. The sequencing sample was made of peripheral blood. Receptors originate from a woman between 55 and 75 years old in a cohort sampled during active or convalescent COVID-19.

The J gene is TRBJ2-3, the V gene TRBV7-2, with TRBD2 matching 14 bases. The CDR3 contains 16 residues. The germline V gene encodes CDR1 SGHTA and CDR2 FQGNSA. The ends lost 6 bases at V and 9 bases at J; junction bases unmatched: 11. In DNA, the CDR3 is TGTGCCAGCAGTGGGACTAGCGGGAGTGTAAGGGTCACGCAGTATTTT. It specifies CASSGTSGSVRVTQYF.

In nucleotides, the CDR3 is TGTGCCAGCAGCCGACCCTCACAGGGAGACTATGGCTACACCTTC. Its protein is CASSRPSQGDYGYTF. The J gene is TRBJ1-2, the V gene TRBV6-5, with D perhaps TRBD1 (6 bases). Germline CDR1 reads MNHEY; CDR2 reads SVGAGI. CDR3 size: 15 residues. V lost 6 bases and J 3 bases, leaving 17 bases between the germline ends.

The V and J genes are TRBV7-6 and TRBJ2-3; D is perhaps TRBD2 (6 bases). Germline values: CDR1 SGHVS, CDR2 FNYEAQ. V was pared by 5 bases and J by 3 bases, with 21 bases between. This CDR3 comprises 17 residues. As DNA, the CDR3 is TGTGCCAGCAGCCCCCGAGGGTTCGGGAGCCGGACAGATACGCAGTATTTT. This codes for CASSPRGFGSRTDTQYF. Drawing the rest from reference TRBV7-6 and TRBJ2-3, the complete variable domain is GAGVSQSPRYKVTKRGQDVALRCDPISGHVSLYWYRQALGQGPEFLTYFNYEAQQDKSGLPNDRFSAERPEGSISTLTIQRTEQRDSAMYRCASSPRGFGSRTDTQYFGPGTRLTVL.

This chain links TRBV28 with TRBJ2-4; D perhaps matches TRBD2 (6 bases). Trimming took off 3 bases at V and 2 bases at J, with 17 bases between the two ends. This CDR3 comprises 17 residues. Germline V CDR1 and CDR2: MDHEN, SYDVKM. The CDR3, as DNA: TGTGCCAGCAGTTTTTGGAATTGGAGGGACTCCAAAAACATTCAGTACTTC. This encodes CASSFWNWRDSKNIQYF.

V is TRBV6-2 or TRBV6-3 and J is TRBJ1-3, with a tentative D call TRBD1 (6 bases). The CDR3 is 15 amino acids. V was shortened by 5 bases and J by 0 bases, with 11 bases between the two germline ends. Per the germline V gene, CDR1 is MNHEY and CDR2 is SVGEGT. The CDR3 sequence is CASSVYRVSGNTIYF. The CDR3 DNA follows: TGTGCCAGCAGTGTATACAGGGTCTCTGGAAACACCATATATTTT.

The CDR3 loop reads CARPIRKEATNEKLFF. CDR3 sequence (DNA): TGCGCCAGGCCTATCCGGAAGGAGGCAACTAATGAAAAACTGTTTTTT. The rearrangement uses TRBV4-1 and TRBJ1-4; D ambiguous. V was shortened by 9 bases and J by 0 bases, with 17 bases between the two germline ends. The CDR3 totals 16 residues. From germline, CDR1 is MGHRA and CDR2 YSYEKL.

The chain combines TRBV5-1 with TRBJ1-2; 10 nucleotides match TRBD1. J gave up 6 bases and V 1 base, and 6 bases lay outside the gene matches. Per germline, CDR1 SGHRS and CDR2 YFSETQ. The CDR3 contains 15 residues. CDR3 residues: CASSLLTGGVDGYTF. As DNA, the CDR3 is TGCGCCAGCAGCTTGCTGACAGGGGGCGTAGATGGCTACACCTTC.

V gene TRBV30 combines with J gene TRBJ1-2; the match to TRBD1 covers 8 bases. J gave up 4 bases and V 3 bases, and 4 bases lay outside the gene matches. The CDR3 sequence is 13 residues long. CDR1 and CDR2 from the germline V gene are GTSNPN and SVGIG (reference sequence). Written as DNA, the CDR3 is TGTGCCTGGAGGGCACAGGGGGTCTATGGCTACACCTTC. Translated: CAWRAQGVYGYTF.

The V call is TRBV2, the J call TRBJ1-2; 8 positions agree with TRBD1. Germline V lookup: CDR1 SNHLY, CDR2 FYNNEI. Losses at the gene ends were 6 bases for V and 2 bases for J; bases not matched to a gene: 5. The CDR3 is made up of 14 amino acids. Here the CDR3 reads CASSATGDNYGYTF. The CDR3 nucleotides are TGTGCCAGCAGCGCGACAGGGGACAACTATGGCTACACCTTC.

The chain has TRBV10-3 and TRBJ1-2; D is undetermined. The CDR3 loop spans 12 amino acids. Germline CDR1 reads ENHRY; CDR2 reads SYGVKD. Between the trimmed V and J ends, which lost 3 bases and 2 bases, there was a span of 4 bases. CDR3 bases: TGTGCCATCAGTGACAGAAACTATGGCTACACCTTC. This codes for CAISDRNYGYTF.

The V call is TRBV30, the J call TRBJ1-5; possibly TRBD1 for D (5 bases). Germline-derived CDR1 and CDR2 are GTSNPN and SVGIG (reference sequence). The CDR3 has 20 amino acids. The V gene lost 1 base and the J gene lost 1 base, with 26 bases spanning the gap. CDR3 DNA: TGTGCCTGGAGTGGGCAGGGAGGGAGGCTAGCCTTTTCAAGCAATCAGCCCCAGCATTTT. Translating it yields CAWSGQGGRLAFSSNQPQHF.

V and J are TRBV12-3 or TRBV12-4 and TRBJ1-1, with D maybe TRBD1 (5 bases). The CDR3 loop spans 13 amino acids. V was cut by 7 bases and J by 0 bases, with 9 bases left in between. This CDR3 is CASKQQVNTEAFF. The CDR3 nucleotides read TGTGCCAGCAAACAACAGGTGAACACTGAAGCTTTCTTT.